Listed below are T cell receptor beta chains from one sample, sequenced in a study of T cell responses to AZD1222 COVID-19 vaccine. Sequencing used immunoSEQ multiplex PCR; TCRdb keeps in-frame clones, though not all of them. The top ten hold 4.4% of the sample, which has approximately 120,000 clones, roughly 86% seen once. The specimen was peripheral blood, collected 28 days after the second AZD1222 dose. Receptors were obtained from an adult who received the AZD1222 COVID-19 vaccine. CDR3s include the opening cysteine and the closing phenylalanine or tryptophan. The D gene is left open where the match is weak. A row's size may be missing; if present it is once, few, many or a size class.

J gene | V gene | clone size | D gene | CDR3 protein | CDR3 DNA
TRBJ2-3 | TRBV24-1 | . | TRBD1 | CATSDPNRGLTDTQYF | TGTGCCACCAGTGATCCCAACAGGGGGCTCACAGATACGCAGTATTTT
TRBJ1-1 | TRBV7-8 | . | . | CASEQGMNTEAFF | TGTGCCAGCGAACAGGGCATGAACACTGAAGCTTTCTTT
TRBJ2-5 | TRBV24-1 | . | TRBD1 | CATSGTAGGQGVAETQYF | TGTGCCACCAGTGGGACAGCAGGGGGACAGGGAGTTGCGGAGACCCAGTACTTC
TRBJ2-7 | TRBV5-1 | few | . | CASSLAPTYEQYF | TGCGCCAGCAGCTTGGCTCCAACCTACGAGCAGTACTTC
TRBJ1-1 | TRBV11-3 | . | . | CASSRDGSNTEAFF | TGTGCCAGCAGCCGAGACGGATCGAACACTGAAGCTTTCTTT
TRBJ2-1 | TRBV7-9 | . | TRBD2 | CASSRGTSGYNEQFF | TGTGCCAGCAGCCGGGGGACTAGCGGGTACAATGAGCAGTTCTTC
TRBJ1-5 | TRBV9 | . | . | CASSVVPNQPQHF | TGTGCCAGCAGCGTAGTTCCCAATCAGCCCCAGCATTTT
TRBJ2-7 | TRBV6-2/TRBV6-3 | . | TRBD1 | CASSRRWTGGSEQYF | TGTGCCAGCAGTCGCCGGTGGACAGGGGGCTCCGAGCAGTACTTC
TRBJ2-7 | TRBV5-4 | once | TRBD2 | CASSLGLAPAEQYF | TGTGCCAGCAGCTTGGGACTAGCCCCGGCCGAGCAGTACTTC
TRBJ1-1 | TRBV28 | . | TRBD1 | CASSLTGTNTEAFF | TGTGCCAGCAGTTTGACAGGGACGAACACTGAAGCTTTCTTT
TRBJ2-7 | TRBV5-4 | once | TRBD2 | CASSLGRGGYEQYF | TGTGCCAGCAGCTTGGGACGGGGGGGATATGAGCAGTACTTC
TRBJ2-2 | TRBV19 | . | . | CASSIFRDTTGELFF | TGTGCCAGTAGTATCTTCCGGGACACCACCGGGGAGCTGTTTTTT
TRBJ2-1 | TRBV19 | medium-sized | TRBD2 | CASSKTSSSYNEQFF | TGTGCCAGTAGTAAGACTAGCTCCTCCTACAATGAGCAGTTCTTC
TRBJ2-5 | TRBV30 | . | TRBD2 | CAWSVLASGPLGQTQYF | TGTGCCTGGAGTGTACTCGCTAGCGGGCCCCTCGGACAGACCCAGTACTTC
TRBJ2-3 | TRBV6-4 | . | . | CASSPLGVQDTQYF | TGTGCCAGCAGTCCCTTAGGGGTTCAAGATACGCAGTATTTT
TRBJ2-3 | TRBV27 | . | TRBD1 | CASSLLGQGLTDTQYF | TGTGCCAGCAGTTTACTAGGACAGGGTTTAACAGATACGCAGTATTTT